This entry lists 28 T cell receptor beta chains sequenced from one sample in a study of CD8 T cells in ankylosing spondylitis. Study-level findings and limits: Apparently characteristic of ankylosing spondylitis blood was a TCR beta motif (about 8 highly homologous variants).

One entry per CDR3 protein results from TCRdb running MiXCR on the 5' RACE reads. The sample consists of around 430,000 distinct CDR3 sequences, 17% of them appearing once. The antigens for these receptors are not known. Sequencing was performed on blood, either unsorted or a sorted T cell fraction (not recorded which). All receptors derive from a male donor with ankylosing spondylitis.

The chain joins TRBV28 to TRBJ2-3, with D tentatively TRBD2 (6 bases). The CDR3 sequence is 16 residues long. Germline V gene data show CDR1 as MDHEN and CDR2 as SYDVKM. The germline V and J ends were trimmed by 1 base and 5 bases, with 16 bases remaining between them. DNA for the CDR3: TGTGCCAGCAGTTTATCGCGGAGGGTAGTAGTAGATACGCAGTATTTT. This sequence encodes CASSLSRRVVVDTQYF.

This clonotype was detected a few times. This sequence joins TRBV18 and TRBJ1-2, with D possibly TRBD1 on 5 matching bases. Germline V lookup: CDR1 KGHSH, CDR2 LQKENI. V lost 1 base and J lost 0, with 15 bases in between. There are 17 residues in the CDR3. The CDR3 DNA reads as TGTGCCAGCTCACCACAGGGGCTCCCTTATTCTAACTATGGCTACACCTTC. Translated, it gives CASSPQGLPYSNYGYTF.

This clonotype has just a few counts. The V call is TRBV28, the J call TRBJ2-2; TRBD2 aligns across 10 bases. This CDR3 has 15 amino acids. The V gene's germline CDR1 is MDHEN and CDR2 SYDVKM. With 8 bases clipped from V and 6 bases from J, the junction kept 9 bases outside the gene matches. The CDR3 coding sequence is TGTGCCAGCGAAAGCGGGGGGGCCGGGGCCGGGGAGCTGTTTTTT. Translated, it gives CASESGGAGAGELFF. The complete variable domain, with remaining parts taken from reference TRBV28 and TRBJ2-2, reads DVKVTQSSRYLVKRTGEKVFLECVQDMDHENMFWYRQDPGLGLRLIYFSYDVKMKEKGDIPEGYSVSREKKERFSLILESASTNQTSMYLCASESGGAGAGELFFGEGSRLTVL.

This clonotype has a count of ten or more. The J gene is TRBJ2-7, the V gene TRBV5-1; D gene unclear. Per germline, CDR1 SGHRS and CDR2 YFSETQ. V was pared by 0 bases and J by 1 base, with 8 bases between. The CDR3 has 14 amino acids. The CDR3 spells CASSLDPGSYEQYF. In nucleotides, the CDR3 is TGCGCCAGCAGCTTGGATCCCGGTTCCTACGAGCAGTACTTC.

This chain joins TRBV10-3 and TRBJ1-2; no firm D call. There are 14 residues in the CDR3. Germline assignment: CDR1 ENHRY and CDR2 SYGVKD. V was pared by 1 base and J by 5 bases, with 11 bases between. The CDR3 loop is CAISEWEGSYGYTF. The CDR3 coding sequence is TGTGCCATCAGTGAGTGGGAGGGATCTTATGGCTACACCTTC.

This clonotype was seen a handful of times. J is TRBJ1-2 and V is TRBV28; 7 positions agree with TRBD1. The germline gives CDR1 MDHEN, CDR2 SYDVKM. The CDR3 is made up of 18 amino acids. J was trimmed by 7 bases and V by 7 bases; bases with no gene match: 24. The CDR3 region is CASTLGFRDSSLFRGYTF. In DNA form, the CDR3 reads TGTGCCAGCACCCTTGGGTTCCGGGACAGCTCCCTTTTCCGTGGCTACACCTTC.

This clonotype came up a few times. This chain uses TRBV20-1 with TRBJ1-5; D remains ambiguous. The V end lost 3 bases, the J end lost 5 bases, and 14 bases lay between the germline ends. Germline CDR1 is DFQATT and CDR2 is SNEGSKA (reference sequence). The CDR3 loop spans 14 amino acids. The CDR3 sequence is CSASLGRYDQPQHF. For the CDR3, the DNA is TGCAGTGCTAGTCTGGGAAGGTACGATCAGCCCCAGCATTTT.

A few counts support this clonotype. The chain uses TRBV5-1 and TRBJ2-2; 9 bases are a match to TRBD2. The CDR3 runs to 16 residues. The V gene's germline CDR1 is SGHRS and CDR2 YFSETQ. V lost 1 base to trimming and J lost 6 bases; unmatched junction nucleotides: 7. The CDR3 loop is CASSLFTTSGPGELFF. The CDR3 DNA reads TGCGCCAGCAGCTTGTTTACCACTAGCGGGCCCGGGGAGCTGTTTTTT. Based on the CDR3 plus reference TRBV5-1 and TRBJ2-2, the full variable domain is KAGVTQTPRYLIKTRGQQVTLSCSPISGHRSVSWYQQTPGQGLQFLFEYFSETQRNKGNFPGRFSGRQFSNSRSEMNVSTLELGDSALYLCASSLFTTSGPGELFFGEGSRLTVL.

This clonotype was detected a few times. The chain couples TRBV4-2 to TRBJ2-7; maybe TRBD1 (6 bases). V was pared by 0 bases and J by 4 bases, with 13 bases between. There are 15 residues in the CDR3. The germline V gene encodes CDR1 LGHNA and CDR2 YNFKEQ. CDR3 in amino acids: CASSQDMGTSYEQYF. In nucleotides, the CDR3 is TGTGCCAGCAGCCAAGATATGGGGACATCTTACGAGCAGTACTTC.

The V and J genes are TRBV2 and TRBJ2-5, with 11 bases identical to TRBD2. Trimming at V came to 4 bases and at J to 10 bases, leaving 14 bases not matched to a gene. Germline CDR1 reads SNHLY; CDR2 reads FYNNEI. The CDR3 is 16 amino acids. This CDR3 is CASSAHMRGTSGNQYF. For the CDR3, the DNA is TGTGCCAGCAGTGCCCACATGAGGGGGACTAGCGGTAACCAGTACTTC.

This clonotype was recorded a few times. The genes are TRBV6-5 and TRBJ1-1; 8 nucleotides match TRBD1. The germline V gene encodes CDR1 MNHEY and CDR2 SVGAGI. V lost 4 bases, J lost 2 bases, and 9 bases stayed unmatched. This CDR3 has 16 residues. This CDR3 is CASSLTATGVNTEAFF. The CDR3 coding sequence is TGTGCCAGCAGTTTAACTGCGACAGGGGTTAACACTGAAGCTTTCTTT.

This clonotype was picked up many times. The rearrangement joins TRBV12-3 or TRBV12-4 to TRBJ1-1; 7 bases are shared with TRBD1. V shed 5 bases and J 1 base; nucleotides not matched to a gene: 4. The length of the CDR3 is 14 residues. As DNA, the CDR3 is TGTGCCAGCAGTGACGGGACAGCGAACACTGAAGCTTTCTTT. This encodes CASSDGTANTEAFF.

Many counts were recorded for this clonotype. The chain couples TRBV29-1 to TRBJ1-1; D call uncertain. Germline lookup yields CDR1 SQVTM and CDR2 ANQGSEA. The CDR3 sequence is 13 residues long. Trimming removed 4 bases from V and 2 bases from J, with 11 bases in between. CDR3 region: CSVVRGGNTEAFF. Written as DNA, the CDR3 is TGCAGCGTTGTCCGGGGAGGAAACACTGAAGCTTTCTTT.

This clonotype was observed a handful of times. The chain recombines TRBV18 with TRBJ2-3; the match to TRBD2 covers 7 bases. The CDR3 consists of 16 residues. Germline V lookup: CDR1 KGHSH, CDR2 LQKENI. V gave up 2 bases and J gave up 2 bases; unmatched junction bases: 7. CDR3 in amino acids: CASSPGSGTYTDTQYF. CDR3 DNA: TGTGCCAGCTCACCAGGGAGCGGGACCTACACAGATACGCAGTATTTT.

The sample holds a few counts of this clonotype. The V and J genes are TRBV7-6 and TRBJ2-1; D remains unclear. Trimming pared 5 bases from V and 9 bases from J, leaving 20 bases between. The germline V gene has CDR1 SGHVS and CDR2 FNYEAQ. This CDR3 contains 15 residues. The CDR3 DNA follows: TGTGCCAGCAGCCGCCGATACCTCGGGTTCGGTGAGCAGTTCTTC. Protein: CASSRRYLGFGEQFF.

The rearrangement links TRBV2 to TRBJ1-1; D gene unclear. The CDR3 contains 13 residues. Germline values: CDR1 SNHLY, CDR2 FYNNEI. The V and J ends lost 5 bases and 1 base respectively, with 8 bases between them. The CDR3 reads CASSREANTEAFF. The CDR3 DNA reads TGTGCCAGCAGTAGGGAAGCGAACACTGAAGCTTTCTTT.

This clonotype was counted only a few times. The CDR3 sequence: CSANPLAGFDNEQFF. The DNA for the CDR3 is TGCAGTGCTAACCCACTAGCGGGATTTGACAATGAGCAGTTCTTC. This chain links TRBV20-1 with TRBJ2-1; 10 bases line up with TRBD2. The CDR3 is made up of 15 amino acids. With V trimmed by 4 bases and J by 5 bases, 8 bases remained unmatched. Per germline, CDR1 DFQATT and CDR2 SNEGSKA (reference sequence).

The chain couples TRBV29-1 to TRBJ1-1; a weak D match, TRBD1 (6 bases). The CDR3 loop spans 13 amino acids. The germline V and J ends were trimmed by 4 bases and 3 bases, with 12 bases remaining between them. CDR1 is SQVTM, CDR2 ANQGSEA, per germline. The CDR3: CSVGQGWDTEAFF. The DNA of the CDR3 is TGCAGCGTTGGTCAGGGGTGGGACACTGAAGCTTTCTTT.

The count of this clonotype is one. The chain uses TRBV3-1 and TRBJ2-7; unclear D gene. The CDR3 totals 12 residues. Trimming removed 4 bases from V and 6 bases from J, with 10 bases in between. Per the germline V gene, CDR1 is LGHDT and CDR2 is YNNKEL (reference sequence). CDR3 coding DNA: TGTGCCAGCAGCCTGGACGGCCCCGAGCAGTACTTC. It encodes CASSLDGPEQYF.

V is TRBV7-3 and J is TRBJ1-1; 7 nucleotides match TRBD1. Losses at the gene ends were 4 bases for V and 5 bases for J; bases not matched to a gene: 4. The CDR3 extends over 13 amino acids. Germline CDR1 is SGHTA and CDR2 is FQGTGA. The CDR3 DNA is TGTGCCAGCAGCTCGGAGGGGGCAACTGAAGCTTTCTTT. Translating it yields CASSSEGATEAFF.

CDR3 loop: CASSQTYRDSQYF. In nucleotides, the CDR3 is TGTGCCAGCAGCCAAACGTACAGGGACAGCCAGTACTTC. The chain uses TRBV14 and TRBJ2-5, with 7 bases matching TRBD1. With 2 bases clipped from V and 10 bases from J, the junction kept 7 bases outside the gene matches. Germline V gives CDR1 SGHDN, CDR2 FVKESK. The CDR3 contains 13 residues.

The chain couples TRBV11-3 to TRBJ2-3, with unresolved D. CDR1 and CDR2 from the germline V gene are SGHNT and YENEEA. Trimming removed 4 bases from V and 6 bases from J, with 8 bases in between. The CDR3 length is 12 residues. The DNA for the CDR3 is TGTGCCAGCAGCTCCCACCCCGATACGCAGTATTTT. Translation gives CASSSHPDTQYF.

The V call is TRBV19, the J call TRBJ2-1; 9 nucleotides match TRBD2. CDR1 is LNHDA and CDR2 is SQIVND in the germline V gene (reference sequence). The CDR3 consists of 14 residues. The junction had 7 bases not matched to a gene; V was cut back by 3 bases and J by 10 bases. CDR3 sequence: CASSMGTSWGEQFF. The CDR3 nucleotides read TGTGCCAGTAGTATGGGGACTAGCTGGGGGGAGCAGTTCTTC.

This clonotype was counted only a few times. This chain's CDR3 is CSALTGEETQYF. The CDR3 bases are TGCAGTGCTTTAACAGGGGAAGAGACCCAGTACTTC. The rearrangement links TRBV20-1 to TRBJ2-5, with 7 bases fitting TRBD1. V was clipped by 5 bases and J by 3 bases; unmatched bases: 3. Germline V gene lookup returns CDR1 DFQATT and CDR2 SNEGSKA (reference sequence). This CDR3 spans 12 amino acids.

CDR3 amino acids: CASSSPQTGGGKQFF. In nucleotides, the CDR3 is TGTGCCAGCAGTTCCCCCCAAACAGGGGGCGGAAAGCAGTTCTTC. The rearrangement joins TRBV6-2 or TRBV6-3 to TRBJ2-1; 9 bases agree with TRBD1. Germline CDR1 and CDR2: MNHEY and SVGEGT. V was clipped by 4 bases and J by 11 bases; unmatched bases: 12. CDR3 length: 15 amino acids.

This clonotype was found many times. The chain couples TRBV5-1 to TRBJ2-1; 7 bases agree with TRBD2. Germline loops: CDR1 SGHRS, CDR2 YFSETQ. With V trimmed by 4 bases and J by 2 bases, 6 bases remained unmatched. The CDR3 length is 15 residues. The CDR3 is CASSQTGTTYNEQFF. CDR3 DNA: TGCGCCAGCAGCCAAACCGGGACTACCTACAATGAGCAGTTCTTC. Full variable domain (outside the CDR3, taken from reference TRBV5-1 and TRBJ2-1): KAGVTQTPRYLIKTRGQQVTLSCSPISGHRSVSWYQQTPGQGLQFLFEYFSETQRNKGNFPGRFSGRQFSNSRSEMNVSTLELGDSALYLCASSQTGTTYNEQFFGPGTRLTVL.

This clonotype was seen only once. The junction departs from germline at one end; a sequencing error may be responsible. The gene calls are TRBV15 and TRBJ1-1; D call uncertain. From germline, CDR1 is LNHNV and CDR2 YYDKDF (reference sequence). This CDR3 region has 14 residues. CDR3 in amino acids: CTTRSLVPNTEAFF. In DNA, the CDR3 is TGTACCACCAGAAGTCTAGTACCGAACACTGAAGCTTTCTTT.

This chain links TRBV28 with TRBJ1-5; D unresolved. The germline gives CDR1 MDHEN, CDR2 SYDVKM. The CDR3 runs 12 residues. CDR3 protein: CALARNNQPQHF. CDR3 nucleotide sequence: TGTGCTTTAGCCCGTAACAATCAGCCCCAGCATTTT.